One sample yielded the 5 T cell receptor beta chains listed below, sequenced in a study of regulatory T cells in long-lasting Graves disease. Combining iRepertoire HTBI primers with Arm-PCR of CDR3 regions, the authors built TCR beta libraries. TCRdb fed the multiplex PCR reads into MiXCR, producing one record per CDR3 protein. The table lists hundreds of thousands of distinct CDR3 sequences, 16% of them singletons. Stated time point: newly diagnosed GD, antithyroid drugs for less than 3 months. Generation of the TCR library employed RNA extracted from PBMCs. This sample also appeared in a second study, on T cells in Graves' hyperthyroidism and ophthalmopathy.

Sample: peripheral blood mononuclear cells (PBMCs), taken at new diagnosis, from a patient treated with antithyroid drugs. The receptors come from a man aged 35 to 55 with Graves disease.

This clonotype was detected a few times. The rearrangement uses TRBV5-1 and TRBJ2-5; 9 bases line up with TRBD2. The V segment lost 1 base and the J segment 2 bases; nucleotides outside the gene matches: 6. CDR1 is SGHRS and CDR2 is YFSETQ in the germline V gene. The CDR3 contains 16 residues. CDR3 coding DNA: TGCGCCAGCAGCTTGAATCCAGCGGGGGGACAAGAGACCCAGTACTTC. Translated: CASSLNPAGGQETQYF.

This clonotype was found many times. The V gene is TRBV7-9, the J gene TRBJ2-5; tentatively, D is TRBD2 (7 bases). The CDR3 runs to 13 residues. Germline V gene sequence: CDR1 SEHNR, CDR2 FQNEAQ (reference sequence). Trimming pared 5 bases from V and 4 bases from J, leaving 11 bases between. CDR3 protein: CASSHRGGETQYF. The CDR3, as DNA: TGTGCCAGCAGCCATAGGGGGGGAGAGACCCAGTACTTC.

V and J are TRBV29-1 and TRBJ2-5, with a tentative D call TRBD1 (5 bases). The CDR3 extends over 13 amino acids. From germline, CDR1 is SQVTM and CDR2 ANQGSEA. The ends were cut back, 4 bases at V and 7 bases at J, with 16 bases in the middle. Written as DNA, the CDR3 is TGCAGCGTTGGTGCTCAGGGCCCGGGGACCCAGTACTTC. Translation: CSVGAQGPGTQYF.

This clonotype was detected ten times or more. CDR3 amino acids: CASSQDRTSGGHEQFF. Here the CDR3 DNA reads TGTGCCAGCAGCCAAGATAGGACTAGCGGGGGTCATGAGCAGTTCTTC. The chain couples TRBV3-1 to TRBJ2-1; TRBD2 matches 13 bases. The CDR3 is 16 residues long. The germline CDR1 and CDR2 sequences are LGHDT and YNNKEL (reference sequence). The V segment lost 0 bases and the J segment 8 bases; nucleotides outside the gene matches: 4.

This clonotype has a count of ten or more. V is TRBV6-1 and J is TRBJ2-7; D is ambiguous. The germline V gene encodes CDR1 MNHNS and CDR2 SASEGT. The length of the CDR3 is 15 residues. The V and J ends lost 6 bases and 2 bases respectively, with 17 bases between them. CDR3: CASSQVGRSTYEQYF. In DNA form, the CDR3 reads TGTGCCAGCAGCCAAGTAGGACGGAGCACCTACGAGCAGTACTTC.